Listed below are T cell receptor beta chains from one sample, sequenced in a study of T cells expressing NK-cell markers. TCRdb reworked the 5' RACE reads into one entry per CDR3 protein, no DNA. The sample has 250,000 to 300,000 distinct CDR3 sequences, and its top ten clones hold about 0.39%. The material sequenced was blood T cells: a sorted CD56 or NKG2C T cell subset, CD4+ or CD8+ T cells, or bulk PBMC T cells (not recorded which). These receptor sequences come from a man between 18 and 29 years old in good health. The CDR3 runs from the conserved cysteine through the conserved F or W.

V: TRBV5-1
J: TRBJ2-1
CDR3: CASRSQTATYNEQFF

V: TRBV4-2
J: TRBJ2-1
CDR3: CASSQDDKGLAPNEQFF

V: TRBV5-6
J: TRBJ2-4
CDR3: CASSLDSVLAKNIQYF

V: TRBV29-1
J: TRBJ2-5
CDR3: CSALLGETQYF

V: TRBV20-1
J: TRBJ1-4
CDR3: CSAPDRVGNEKLFF

V: TRBV12-3/TRBV12-4
J: TRBJ2-5
CDR3: CASRNKGLAGVPDF

V: TRBV29-1
J: TRBJ1-2
CDR3: CSVESMDSAYGYTF

V: TRBV12-3/TRBV12-4
J: TRBJ2-5
CDR3: CASSLSSRTGGFETQYF

V: TRBV5-5
J: TRBJ1-1
CDR3: CASSFGITEAFF

V: TRBV30
J: TRBJ1-3
CDR3: CAWRRHANSGNTIYF

V: TRBV10-3
J: TRBJ1-4
CDR3: CAIGPGHPNEKLFF

V: TRBV6-5
J: TRBJ1-5
CDR3: CASRPQQYSNQPQHF

V: TRBV7-6
J: TRBJ2-6
CDR3: CASSLNRAVVAGGAGANVLTF

V: TRBV29-1
J: TRBJ2-3
CDR3: CSVPRGDFATDTQYF

V: TRBV20-1
J: TRBJ2-1
CDR3: CSANPPPGGRRGNEQFF

V: TRBV29-1
J: TRBJ2-1
CDR3: CSVVGLTYNEQFF

V: TRBV5-6
J: TRBJ2-1
CDR3: CASSFYGRGNEQFF

V: TRBV20-1
J: TRBJ1-1
CDR3: CSARLAVTMNTEAFF

V: TRBV20-1
J: TRBJ1-1
CDR3: CSARQGASTEAFF

V: TRBV29-1
J: TRBJ1-2
CDR3: CSAAAQADYGYTF

V: TRBV6-1
J: TRBJ2-7
CDR3: CASRLAGEGEQYF

V: TRBV20-1
J: TRBJ2-5
CDR3: CSAVNRDGGRTQYF

V: TRBV7-9
J: TRBJ1-1
CDR3: CASSPLGTGGLGDTEAFF

V: TRBV5-1
J: TRBJ1-1
CDR3: CASSRDGYEAFF

V: TRBV29-1
J: TRBJ2-3
CDR3: CSVPTSSDTQYF

V: TRBV7-9
J: TRBJ2-1
CDR3: CASSLGRTSGRANEQFF

V: TRBV6-2/TRBV6-3
J: TRBJ2-5
CDR3: CASSPTGGTQYF

V: TRBV3-1
J: TRBJ2-2
CDR3: CASSQDISPQSGSWTGELFF

V: TRBV2
J: TRBJ1-6
CDR3: CASSEAGGAPLHF

V: TRBV20-1
J: TRBJ1-5
CDR3: CSARSGQSYNQPQHF

V: TRBV6-1
J: TRBJ1-2
CDR3: CASSGTNRDGYTF

V: TRBV2
J: TRBJ2-7
CDR3: CASSGDRVIGEQYF

V: TRBV18
J: TRBJ2-5
CDR3: CATKTRGSGETQYF

V: TRBV5-1
J: TRBJ2-5
CDR3: CASSSRDGTQYF

V: TRBV20-1
J: TRBJ1-1
CDR3: CSASDRGRGTEAFF

V: TRBV12-3/TRBV12-4
J: TRBJ2-2
CDR3: CASKFPGNTGELFF

V: TRBV6-2/TRBV6-3
J: TRBJ2-5
CDR3: CASRGAGRETQYF

V: TRBV29-1
J: TRBJ2-3
CDR3: CSVGRKTSYRGDTQYF

V: TRBV18
J: TRBJ1-2
CDR3: CASSPLRDRDVYGYTF